This T cell receptor (beta chain) is from a study of Ad26.COV2.S vaccination and SARS-CoV-2 variants. On the study more broadly: Donor was assigned to the Ad26.COV2.S arm of trial COV1001.

Treatment of the sample: about 20 received Ad26.COV2.S at low or high dose, single or two shots; 5 received placebo; per-sample allocation not given. It was on day 63 after the first vaccine or placebo injection that samples were taken. As its vector, the vaccine had Ad26, which expressed Wuhan-strain SARS-CoV-2 spike. Sequenced by immunoSEQ multiplex PCR; TCRdb stores in-frame clones only, minus some. In the table there are about 480,000 clones, 87% of which are singletons. Study results and caveats: Breadth of non-spike TCRs did not differ between vaccinees and placebo recipients.

About this clone: Antigen unknown.

V was shortened by 3 bases and J by 6 bases, with 15 bases between the two germline ends. This CDR3 region has 14 residues. Germline V gives CDR1 SGHTS, CDR2 YDEGEE. The sample consisted of peripheral blood, taken in a trial of Ad26.COV2.S vaccine versus placebo. This clonotype originated in a person aged 18-60 years who received the Ad26.COV2.S COVID-19 vaccine or a placebo. This chain uses TRBV5-8 with TRBJ1-1; D unclear. CDR3: CASSSLVGRAEAFF. Here the CDR3 DNA reads TGTGCCAGCAGCTCCCTCGTGGGGAGAGCTGAAGCTTTCTTT.